This T cell receptor beta chain was identified in a study of cytomegalovirus exposure and HLA in healthy donors. Findings and limits, study-wide: Most observed TCR sequences were rare, whereas some public TCRs were detected in many donors.

The CDR3 has 12 residues. CDR1 and CDR2 from the germline V gene are SGHTA and FQGNSA. PCR involved 60 Vbeta and 13 Jbeta primers. Using immunoSEQ multiplex PCR, the repertoire was profiled, and TCRdb retains in-frame clones only, with some absent. The sample includes 120,000 or so clones, 15% to 20% of them seen just once. Comments on this clone: Antigen specificity is unknown. Relative to the germline gene, one junction end is altered; a read error may explain this.

The chain carries TRBV7-2 and TRBJ1-5; weak D call: TRBD1 (5 bases). The sample taken for sequencing was PBMCs. This TCR came from a female donor in good health and CMV-seropositive. In DNA, the CDR3 is TGTGCCAGCAACTTAGTGGGGGGGGCCCAGCATTTT. Its translation: CASNLVGGAQHF.